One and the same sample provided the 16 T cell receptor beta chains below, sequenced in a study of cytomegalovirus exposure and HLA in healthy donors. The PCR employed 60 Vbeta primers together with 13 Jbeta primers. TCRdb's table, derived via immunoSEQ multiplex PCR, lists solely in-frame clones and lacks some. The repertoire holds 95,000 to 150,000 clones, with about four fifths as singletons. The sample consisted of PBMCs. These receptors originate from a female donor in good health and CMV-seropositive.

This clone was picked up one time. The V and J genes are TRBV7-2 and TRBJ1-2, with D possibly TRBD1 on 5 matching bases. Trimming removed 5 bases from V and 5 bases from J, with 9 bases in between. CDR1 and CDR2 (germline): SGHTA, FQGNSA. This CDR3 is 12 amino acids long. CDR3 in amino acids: CASSLSGYGYTF. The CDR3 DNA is TGTGCCAGCAGCCTGTCAGGGTATGGCTACACCTTC.

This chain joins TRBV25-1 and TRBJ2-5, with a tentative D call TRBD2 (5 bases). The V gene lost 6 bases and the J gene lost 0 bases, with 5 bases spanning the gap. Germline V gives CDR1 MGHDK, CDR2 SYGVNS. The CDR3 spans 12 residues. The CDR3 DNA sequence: TGTGCCAGCAGGGACTACCAAGAGACCCAGTACTTC. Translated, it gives CASRDYQETQYF.

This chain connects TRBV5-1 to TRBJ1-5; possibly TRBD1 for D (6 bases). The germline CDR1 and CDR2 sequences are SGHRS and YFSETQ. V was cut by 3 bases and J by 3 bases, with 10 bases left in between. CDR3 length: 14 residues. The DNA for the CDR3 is TGCGCCAGCAGCTCCGGGACACTCAATCAGCCCCAGCATTTT. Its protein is CASSSGTLNQPQHF.

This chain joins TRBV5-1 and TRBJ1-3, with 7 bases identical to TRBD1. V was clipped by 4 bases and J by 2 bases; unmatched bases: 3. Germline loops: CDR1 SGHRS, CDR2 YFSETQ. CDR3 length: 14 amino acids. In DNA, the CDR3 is TGCGCCAGCAGCCCGGGACAGACTGGAAACACCATATATTTT. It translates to CASSPGQTGNTIYF. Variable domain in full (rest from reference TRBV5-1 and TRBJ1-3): KAGVTQTPRYLIKTRGQQVTLSCSPISGHRSVSWYQQTPGQGLQFLFEYFSETQRNKGNFPGRFSGRQFSNSRSEMNVSTLELGDSALYLCASSPGQTGNTIYFGEGSWLTVV.

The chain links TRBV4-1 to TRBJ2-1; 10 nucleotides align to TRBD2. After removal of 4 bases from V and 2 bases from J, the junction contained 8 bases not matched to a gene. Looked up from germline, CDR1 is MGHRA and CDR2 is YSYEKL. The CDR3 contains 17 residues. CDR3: CASSLAGGRGAYNEQFF. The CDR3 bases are TGCGCCAGCAGCCTAGCGGGGGGCAGGGGAGCCTACAATGAGCAGTTCTTC.

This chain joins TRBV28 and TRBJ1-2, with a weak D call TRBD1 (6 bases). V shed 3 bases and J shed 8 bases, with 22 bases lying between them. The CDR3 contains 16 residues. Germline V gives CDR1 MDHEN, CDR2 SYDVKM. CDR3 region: CASSLETGATIRGYTF. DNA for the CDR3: TGTGCCAGCAGTTTGGAGACAGGCGCCACCATTCGCGGCTACACCTTC.

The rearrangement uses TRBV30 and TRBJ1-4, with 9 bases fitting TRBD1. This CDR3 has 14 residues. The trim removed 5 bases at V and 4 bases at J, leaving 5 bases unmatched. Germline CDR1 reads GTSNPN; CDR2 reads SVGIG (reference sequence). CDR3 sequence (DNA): TGTGCCTGGTTCCGACAGGGGGTTAATGAAAAACTGTTTTTT. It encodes CAWFRQGVNEKLFF.

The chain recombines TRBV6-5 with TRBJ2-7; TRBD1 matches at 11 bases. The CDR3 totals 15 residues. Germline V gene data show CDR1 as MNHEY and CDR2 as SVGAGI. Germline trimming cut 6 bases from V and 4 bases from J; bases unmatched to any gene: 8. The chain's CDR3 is CASSRLGTGGYEQYF. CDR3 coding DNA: TGTGCCAGCAGCCGACTAGGGACAGGGGGGTACGAGCAGTACTTC.

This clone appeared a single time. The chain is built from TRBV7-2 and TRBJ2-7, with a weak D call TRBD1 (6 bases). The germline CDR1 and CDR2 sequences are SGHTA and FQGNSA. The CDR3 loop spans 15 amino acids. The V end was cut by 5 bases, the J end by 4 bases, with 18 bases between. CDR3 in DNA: TGTGCCAGCAGCCCCTATCCAGGGGCTAGTTACGAGCAGTACTTC. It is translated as CASSPYPGASYEQYF.

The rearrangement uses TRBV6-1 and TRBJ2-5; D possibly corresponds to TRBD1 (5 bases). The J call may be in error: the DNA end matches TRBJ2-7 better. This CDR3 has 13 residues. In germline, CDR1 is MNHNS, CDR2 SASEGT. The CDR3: CASSKQVTYEQYF. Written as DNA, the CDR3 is TGTGCCAGCAGTAAACAGGTTACCTACGAGCAGTACTTC.

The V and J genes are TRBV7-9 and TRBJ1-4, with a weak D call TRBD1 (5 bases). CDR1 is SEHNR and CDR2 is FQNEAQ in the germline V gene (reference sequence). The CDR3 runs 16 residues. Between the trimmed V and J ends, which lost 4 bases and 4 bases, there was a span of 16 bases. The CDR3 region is CASSSRVLGGNEKLFF. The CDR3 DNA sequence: TGTGCCAGCAGCTCAAGAGTCCTGGGGGGTAATGAAAAACTGTTTTTT.

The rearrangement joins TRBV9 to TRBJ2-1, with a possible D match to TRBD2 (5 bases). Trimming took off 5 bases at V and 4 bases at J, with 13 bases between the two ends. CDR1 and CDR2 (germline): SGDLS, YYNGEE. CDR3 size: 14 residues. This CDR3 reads CASSINGEYNEQFF. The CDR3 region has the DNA TGTGCCAGCAGTATTAACGGGGAGTACAATGAGCAGTTCTTC.

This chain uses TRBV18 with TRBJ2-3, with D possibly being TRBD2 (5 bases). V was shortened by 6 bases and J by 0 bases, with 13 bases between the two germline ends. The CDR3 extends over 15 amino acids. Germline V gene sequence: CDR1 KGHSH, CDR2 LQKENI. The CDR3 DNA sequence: TGTGCCAGCTCGCGGACTGGTGTTAGCACAGATACGCAGTATTTT. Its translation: CASSRTGVSTDTQYF.

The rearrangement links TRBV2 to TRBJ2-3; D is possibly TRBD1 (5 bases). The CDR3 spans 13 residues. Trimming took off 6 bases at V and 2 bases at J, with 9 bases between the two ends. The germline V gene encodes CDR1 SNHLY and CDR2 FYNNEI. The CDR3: CASSRQLTDTQYF. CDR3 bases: TGTGCCAGCAGCAGACAGCTCACAGATACGCAGTATTTT. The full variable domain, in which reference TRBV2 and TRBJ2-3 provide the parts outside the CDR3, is EPEVTQTPSHQVTQMGQEVILRCVPISNHLYFYWYRQILGQKVEFLVSFYNNEISEKSEIFDDQFSVERPDGSNFTLKIRSTKLEDSAMYFCASSRQLTDTQYFGPGTRLTVL.

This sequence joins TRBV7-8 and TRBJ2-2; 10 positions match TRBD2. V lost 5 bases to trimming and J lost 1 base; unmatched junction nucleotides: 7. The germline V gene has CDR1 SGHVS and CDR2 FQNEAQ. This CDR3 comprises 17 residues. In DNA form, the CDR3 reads TGTGCCAGCAGCCCGAGGCGACTAGCGGGGAACACCGGGGAGCTGTTTTTT. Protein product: CASSPRRLAGNTGELFF.

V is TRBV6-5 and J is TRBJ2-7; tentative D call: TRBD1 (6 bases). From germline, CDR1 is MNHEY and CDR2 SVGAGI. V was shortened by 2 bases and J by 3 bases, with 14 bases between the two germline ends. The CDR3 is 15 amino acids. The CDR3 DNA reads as TGTGCCAGCAGTTACAAGGCAGGGGAGCGCTACGAGCAGTACTTC. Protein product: CASSYKAGERYEQYF.